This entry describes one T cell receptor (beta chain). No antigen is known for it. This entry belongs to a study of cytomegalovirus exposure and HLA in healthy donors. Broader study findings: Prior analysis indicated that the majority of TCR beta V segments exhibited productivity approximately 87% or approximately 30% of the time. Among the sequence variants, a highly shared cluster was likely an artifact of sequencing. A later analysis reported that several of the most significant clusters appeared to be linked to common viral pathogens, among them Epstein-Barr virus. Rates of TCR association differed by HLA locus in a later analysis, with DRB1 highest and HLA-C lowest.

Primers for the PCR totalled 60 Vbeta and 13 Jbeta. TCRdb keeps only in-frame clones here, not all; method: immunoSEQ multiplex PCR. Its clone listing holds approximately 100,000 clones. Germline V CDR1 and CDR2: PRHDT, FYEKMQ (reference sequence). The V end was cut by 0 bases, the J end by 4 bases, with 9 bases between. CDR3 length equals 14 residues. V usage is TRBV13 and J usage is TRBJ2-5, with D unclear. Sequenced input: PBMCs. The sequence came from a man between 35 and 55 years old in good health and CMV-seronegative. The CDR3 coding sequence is TGTGCCAGCAGCTTAGGCCGCGGAGTAGAGACCCAGTACTTC. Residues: CASSLGRGVETQYF.